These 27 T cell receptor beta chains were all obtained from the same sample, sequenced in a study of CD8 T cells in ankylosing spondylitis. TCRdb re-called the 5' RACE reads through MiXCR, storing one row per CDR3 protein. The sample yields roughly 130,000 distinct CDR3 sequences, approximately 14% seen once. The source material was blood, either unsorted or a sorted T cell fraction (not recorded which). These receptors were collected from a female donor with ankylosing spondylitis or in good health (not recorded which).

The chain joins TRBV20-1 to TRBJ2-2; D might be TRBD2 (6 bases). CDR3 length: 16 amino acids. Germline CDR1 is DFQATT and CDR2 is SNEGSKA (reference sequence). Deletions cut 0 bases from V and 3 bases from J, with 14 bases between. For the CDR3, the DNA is TGCAGTGCTAGAGATTTTCGGGAGCAGGACACCGGGGAGCTGTTTTTT. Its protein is CSARDFREQDTGELFF.

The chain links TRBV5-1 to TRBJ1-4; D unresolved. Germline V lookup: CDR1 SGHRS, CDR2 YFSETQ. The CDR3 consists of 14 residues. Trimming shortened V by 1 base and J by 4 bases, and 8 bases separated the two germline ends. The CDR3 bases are TGCGCCAGCAGCTTGACGGACTATAATGAAAAACTGTTTTTT. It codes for CASSLTDYNEKLFF.

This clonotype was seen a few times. The CDR3 DNA reads as TGTGCCAGCAGCTCGACTAGCGGCCAAGAGACCCAGTACTTC. It specifies CASSSTSGQETQYF. V usage is TRBV7-9 and J usage is TRBJ2-5, with TRBD2 identical over 9 bases. The germline V gene encodes CDR1 SEHNR and CDR2 FQNEAQ (reference sequence). This CDR3 spans 14 amino acids. Unmatched junction bases numbered 1, after V lost 4 bases and J lost 1 base.

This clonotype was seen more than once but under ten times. The CDR3 is CASSLWHRVANEQYF. The DNA for the CDR3 is TGTGCCAGCAGCTTGTGGCACAGGGTTGCTAACGAGCAGTACTTC. The chain carries TRBV5-6 and TRBJ2-7, with D perhaps TRBD1 (6 bases). Germline V lookup: CDR1 SGHDT, CDR2 YYEEEE. The CDR3 spans 15 residues. Trimming shortened V by 1 base and J by 5 bases, and 16 bases separated the two germline ends.

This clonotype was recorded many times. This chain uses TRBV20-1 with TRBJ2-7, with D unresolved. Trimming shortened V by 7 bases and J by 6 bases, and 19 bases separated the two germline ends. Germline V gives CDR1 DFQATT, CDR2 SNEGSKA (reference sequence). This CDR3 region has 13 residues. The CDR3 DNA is TGCAGTGTATCCCGGCGCGCGGAAGGCGAGCAGTACTTC. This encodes CSVSRRAEGEQYF.

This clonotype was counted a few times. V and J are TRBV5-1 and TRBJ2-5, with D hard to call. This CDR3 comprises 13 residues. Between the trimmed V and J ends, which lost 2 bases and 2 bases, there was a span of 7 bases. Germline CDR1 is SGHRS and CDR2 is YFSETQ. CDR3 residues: CASSFPTQETQYF. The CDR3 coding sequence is TGCGCCAGCAGCTTTCCGACTCAAGAGACCCAGTACTTC.

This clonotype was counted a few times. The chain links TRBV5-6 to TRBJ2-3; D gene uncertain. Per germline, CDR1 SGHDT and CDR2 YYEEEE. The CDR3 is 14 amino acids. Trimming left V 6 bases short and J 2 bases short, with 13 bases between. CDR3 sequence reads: CASTPGILTDTQYF. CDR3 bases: TGTGCCAGCACCCCTGGGATCCTCACAGATACGCAGTATTTT.

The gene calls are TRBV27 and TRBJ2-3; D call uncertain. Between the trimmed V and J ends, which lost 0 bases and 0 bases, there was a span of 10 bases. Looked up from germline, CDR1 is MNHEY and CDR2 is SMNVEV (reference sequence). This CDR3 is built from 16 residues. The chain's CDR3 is CASSLSARASTDTQYF. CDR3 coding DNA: TGTGCCAGCAGTTTATCGGCTAGAGCTAGCACAGATACGCAGTATTTT.

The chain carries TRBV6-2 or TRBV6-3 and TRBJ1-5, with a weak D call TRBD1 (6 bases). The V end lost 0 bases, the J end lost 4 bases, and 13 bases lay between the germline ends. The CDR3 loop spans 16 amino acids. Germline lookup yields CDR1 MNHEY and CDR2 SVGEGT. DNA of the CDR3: TGTGCCAGCAGTTACTCACGGGGGGCTGCGAATCAGCCCCAGCATTTT. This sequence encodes CASSYSRGAANQPQHF.

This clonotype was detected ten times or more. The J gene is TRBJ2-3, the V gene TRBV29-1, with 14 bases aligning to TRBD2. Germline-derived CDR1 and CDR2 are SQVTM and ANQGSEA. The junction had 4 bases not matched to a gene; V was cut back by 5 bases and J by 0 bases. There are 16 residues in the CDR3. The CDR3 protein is CSVRGTSGGSTDTQYF. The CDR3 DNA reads TGCAGCGTTCGAGGGACTAGCGGGGGTAGCACAGATACGCAGTATTTT.

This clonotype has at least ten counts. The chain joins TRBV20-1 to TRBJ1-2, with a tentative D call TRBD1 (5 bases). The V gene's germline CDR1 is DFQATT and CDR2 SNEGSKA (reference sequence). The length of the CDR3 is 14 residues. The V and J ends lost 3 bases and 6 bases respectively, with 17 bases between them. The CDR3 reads CSARGDWRNHGYTF. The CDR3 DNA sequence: TGCAGTGCTAGGGGGGACTGGAGGAATCATGGCTACACCTTC.

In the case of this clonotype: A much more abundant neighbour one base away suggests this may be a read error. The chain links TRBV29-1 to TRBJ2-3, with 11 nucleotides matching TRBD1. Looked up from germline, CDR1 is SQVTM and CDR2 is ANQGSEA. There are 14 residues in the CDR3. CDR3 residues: CGLKDRGPTDMQYF. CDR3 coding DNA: TGCGGCCTCAAGGACAGGGGGCCCACAGATATGCAGTATTTT.

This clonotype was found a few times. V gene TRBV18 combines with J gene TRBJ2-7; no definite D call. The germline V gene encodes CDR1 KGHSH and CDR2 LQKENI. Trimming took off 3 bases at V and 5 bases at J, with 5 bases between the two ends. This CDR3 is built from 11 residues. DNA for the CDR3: TGTGCCAGCTCACCCCAGAACGAGCAGTACTTC. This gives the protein CASSPQNEQYF.

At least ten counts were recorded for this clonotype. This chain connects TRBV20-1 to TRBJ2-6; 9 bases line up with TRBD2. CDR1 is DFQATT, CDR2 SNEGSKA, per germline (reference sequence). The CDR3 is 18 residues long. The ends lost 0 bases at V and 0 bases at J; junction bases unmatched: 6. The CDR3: CSARDQAGGGSGANVLTF. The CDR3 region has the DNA TGCAGTGCTAGAGATCAGGCGGGAGGGGGCTCTGGGGCCAACGTCCTGACTTTC.

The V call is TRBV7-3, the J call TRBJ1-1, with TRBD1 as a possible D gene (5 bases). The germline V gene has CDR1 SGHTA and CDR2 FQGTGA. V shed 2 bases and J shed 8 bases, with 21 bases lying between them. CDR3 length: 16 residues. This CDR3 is CASSLGVYGRDGEAFF. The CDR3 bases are TGTGCCAGCAGCTTAGGGGTTTACGGTAGGGACGGCGAAGCTTTCTTT. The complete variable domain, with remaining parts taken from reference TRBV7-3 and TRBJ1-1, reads GAGVSQTPSNKVTEKGKYVELRCDPISGHTALYWYRQSLGQGPEFLIYFQGTGAADDSGLPNDRFFAVRPEGSVSTLKIQRTERGDSAVYLCASSLGVYGRDGEAFFGQGTRLTVV.

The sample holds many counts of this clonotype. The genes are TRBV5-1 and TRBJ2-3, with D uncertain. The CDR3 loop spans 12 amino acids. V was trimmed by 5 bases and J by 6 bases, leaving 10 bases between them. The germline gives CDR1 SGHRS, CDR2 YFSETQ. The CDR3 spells CASSDGRDTQYF. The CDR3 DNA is TGCGCCAGCAGTGATGGTCGCGATACGCAGTATTTT.

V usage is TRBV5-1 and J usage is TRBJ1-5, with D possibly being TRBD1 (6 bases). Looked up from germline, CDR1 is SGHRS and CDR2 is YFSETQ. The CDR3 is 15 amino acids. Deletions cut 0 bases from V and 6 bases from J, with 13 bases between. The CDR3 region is CASSLAGGHGQPQHF. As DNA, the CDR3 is TGCGCCAGCAGCTTGGCCGGGGGGCACGGTCAGCCCCAGCATTTT.

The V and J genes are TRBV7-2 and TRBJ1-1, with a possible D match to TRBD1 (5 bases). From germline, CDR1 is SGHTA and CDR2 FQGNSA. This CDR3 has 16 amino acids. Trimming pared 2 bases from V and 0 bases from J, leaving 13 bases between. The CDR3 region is CASSLSPGRVNTEAFF. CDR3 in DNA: TGTGCCAGCAGCTTATCCCCTGGCAGGGTGAACACTGAAGCTTTCTTT.

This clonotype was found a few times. The DNA of the CDR3 is TGCAGTGCTCGAGGACTAGCGGGGGGCGAGAGGGGCCAGTACTTC. This sequence encodes CSARGLAGGERGQYF. The gene calls are TRBV20-1 and TRBJ2-5, with 14 bases lining up with TRBD2. Looked up from germline, CDR1 is DFQATT and CDR2 is SNEGSKA (reference sequence). This CDR3 has 15 amino acids. Losses at the gene ends were 5 bases for V and 10 bases for J; bases not matched to a gene: 12.

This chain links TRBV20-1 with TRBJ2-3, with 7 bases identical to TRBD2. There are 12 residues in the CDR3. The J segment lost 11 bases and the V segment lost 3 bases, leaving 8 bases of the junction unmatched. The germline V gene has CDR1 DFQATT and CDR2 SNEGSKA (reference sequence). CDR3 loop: CSARDPPGGQYF. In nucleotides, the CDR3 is TGCAGTGCTAGGGACCCTCCGGGAGGGCAGTATTTT.

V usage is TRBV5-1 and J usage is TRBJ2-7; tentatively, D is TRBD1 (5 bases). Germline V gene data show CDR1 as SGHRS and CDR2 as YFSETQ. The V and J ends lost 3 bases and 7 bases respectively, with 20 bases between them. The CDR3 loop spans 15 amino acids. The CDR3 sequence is CASSSSGPRVGEQYF. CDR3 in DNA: TGCGCCAGCAGCTCCTCAGGCCCCAGGGTCGGGGAGCAGTACTTC.

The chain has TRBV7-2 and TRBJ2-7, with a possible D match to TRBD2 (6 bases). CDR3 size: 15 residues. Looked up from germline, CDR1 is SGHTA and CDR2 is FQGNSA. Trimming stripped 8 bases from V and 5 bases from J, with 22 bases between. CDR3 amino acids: CASLFRAGGGHEQYF. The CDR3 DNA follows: TGTGCCAGCCTTTTTCGAGCTGGGGGAGGCCACGAGCAGTACTTC. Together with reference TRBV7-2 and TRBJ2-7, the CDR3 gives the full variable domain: GAGVSQSPSNKVTEKGKDVELRCDPISGHTALYWYRQSLGQGLEFLIYFQGNSAPDKSGLPSDRFSAERTGGSVSTLTIQRTQQEDSAVYLCASLFRAGGGHEQYFGPGTRLTVT.

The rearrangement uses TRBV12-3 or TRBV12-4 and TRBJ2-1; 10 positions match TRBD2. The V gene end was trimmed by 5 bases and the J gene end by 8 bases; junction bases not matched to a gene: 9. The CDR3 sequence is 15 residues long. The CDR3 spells CASSPGASGSHEQFF. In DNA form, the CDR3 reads TGTGCCAGCAGTCCAGGAGCTAGCGGGAGCCATGAGCAGTTCTTC.

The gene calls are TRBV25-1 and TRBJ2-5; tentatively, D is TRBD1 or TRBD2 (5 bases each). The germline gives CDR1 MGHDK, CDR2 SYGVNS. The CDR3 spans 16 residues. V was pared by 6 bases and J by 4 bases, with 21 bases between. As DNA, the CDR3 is TGTGCCAGCAGCCTCGCTACCGGGACCACAAGAGAGACCCAGTACTTC. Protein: CASSLATGTTRETQYF.

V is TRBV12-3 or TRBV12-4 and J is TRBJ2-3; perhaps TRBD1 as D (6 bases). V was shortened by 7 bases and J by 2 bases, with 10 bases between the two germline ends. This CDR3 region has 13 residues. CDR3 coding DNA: TGTGCCAGCATGAAGGGGGACACAGATACGCAGTATTTT. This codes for CASMKGDTDTQYF.

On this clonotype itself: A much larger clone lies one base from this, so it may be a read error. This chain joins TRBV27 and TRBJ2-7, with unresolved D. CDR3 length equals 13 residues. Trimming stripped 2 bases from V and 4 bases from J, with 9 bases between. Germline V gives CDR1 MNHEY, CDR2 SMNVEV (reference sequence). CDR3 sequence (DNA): TGTGCCAGCAGTTTACCTCGGGTGTACGAGCAGTACTTC. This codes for CASSLPRVYEQYF.

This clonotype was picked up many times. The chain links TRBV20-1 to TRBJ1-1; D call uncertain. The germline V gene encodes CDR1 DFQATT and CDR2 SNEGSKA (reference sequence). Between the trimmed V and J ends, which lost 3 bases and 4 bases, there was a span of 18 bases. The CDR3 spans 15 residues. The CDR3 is CSARRQATVGTEAFF. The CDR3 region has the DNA TGCAGTGCTAGGCGGCAGGCTACTGTTGGCACTGAAGCTTTCTTT.